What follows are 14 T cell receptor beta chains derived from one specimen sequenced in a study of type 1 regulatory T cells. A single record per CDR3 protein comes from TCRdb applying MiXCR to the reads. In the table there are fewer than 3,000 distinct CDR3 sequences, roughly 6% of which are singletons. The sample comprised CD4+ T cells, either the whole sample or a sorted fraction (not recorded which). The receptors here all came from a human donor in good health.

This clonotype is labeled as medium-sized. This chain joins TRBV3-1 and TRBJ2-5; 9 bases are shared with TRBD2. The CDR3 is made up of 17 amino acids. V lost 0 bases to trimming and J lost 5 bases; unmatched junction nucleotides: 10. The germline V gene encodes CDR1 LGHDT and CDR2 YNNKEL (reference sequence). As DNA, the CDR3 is TGTGCCAGCAGCCAAGATCGTAGCGGGGGCCCCTCCGAGACCCAGTACTTC. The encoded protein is CASSQDRSGGPSETQYF.

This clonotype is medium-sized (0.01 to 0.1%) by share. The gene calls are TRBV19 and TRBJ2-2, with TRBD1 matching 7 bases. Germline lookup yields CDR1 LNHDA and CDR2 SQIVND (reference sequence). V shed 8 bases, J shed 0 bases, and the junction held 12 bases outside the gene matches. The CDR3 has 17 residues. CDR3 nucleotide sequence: TGTGCCAGTTCCCCCGGACAGGCCTCCGCGAACACCGGGGAGCTGTTTTTT. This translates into CASSPGQASANTGELFF. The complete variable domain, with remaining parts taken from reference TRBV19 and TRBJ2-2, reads DGGITQSPKYLFRKEGQNVTLSCEQNLNHDAMYWYRQDPGQGLRLIYYSQIVNDFQKGDIAEGYSVSREKKESFPLTVTSAQKNPTAFYLCASSPGQASANTGELFFGEGSRLTVL.

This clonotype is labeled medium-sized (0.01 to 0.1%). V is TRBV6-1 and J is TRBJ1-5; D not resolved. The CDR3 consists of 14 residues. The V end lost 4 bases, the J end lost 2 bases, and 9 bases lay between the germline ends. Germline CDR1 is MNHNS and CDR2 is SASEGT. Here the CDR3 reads CASSGPVRNQPQHF. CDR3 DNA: TGTGCCAGCAGTGGACCAGTCCGCAATCAGCCCCAGCATTTT.

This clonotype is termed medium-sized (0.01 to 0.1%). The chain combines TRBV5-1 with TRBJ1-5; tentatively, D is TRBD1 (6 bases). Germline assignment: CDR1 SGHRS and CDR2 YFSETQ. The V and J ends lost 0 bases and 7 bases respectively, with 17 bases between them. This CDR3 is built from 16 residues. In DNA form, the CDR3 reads TGCGCCAGCAGCTTGGTTGGCGGGGGCGCTGGGCAGCCCCAGCATTTT. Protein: CASSLVGGGAGQPQHF.

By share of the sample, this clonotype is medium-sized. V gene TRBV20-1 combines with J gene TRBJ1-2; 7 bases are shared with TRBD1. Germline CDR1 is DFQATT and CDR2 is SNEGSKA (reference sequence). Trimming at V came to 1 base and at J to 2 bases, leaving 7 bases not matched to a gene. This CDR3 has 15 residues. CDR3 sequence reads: CSARGGGGGNYGYTF. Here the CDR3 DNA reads TGCAGTGCTAGAGGGGGAGGGGGCGGAAACTATGGCTACACCTTC.

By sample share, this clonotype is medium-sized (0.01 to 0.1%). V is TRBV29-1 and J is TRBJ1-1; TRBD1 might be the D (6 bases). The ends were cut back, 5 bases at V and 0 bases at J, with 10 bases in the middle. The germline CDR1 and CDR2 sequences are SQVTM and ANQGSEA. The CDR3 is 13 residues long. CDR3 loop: CSVTGTLNTEAFF. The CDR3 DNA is TGCAGCGTTACCGGGACACTGAACACTGAAGCTTTCTTT.

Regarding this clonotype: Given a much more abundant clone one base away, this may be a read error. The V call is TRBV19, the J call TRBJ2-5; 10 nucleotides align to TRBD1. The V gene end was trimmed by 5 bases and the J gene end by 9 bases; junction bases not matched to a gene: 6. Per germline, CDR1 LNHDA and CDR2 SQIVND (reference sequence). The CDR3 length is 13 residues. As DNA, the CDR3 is TGTGCCAGTAGTCCCGGACAGGGGGAGGCCCAGTACTTC. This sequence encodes CASSPGQGEAQYF. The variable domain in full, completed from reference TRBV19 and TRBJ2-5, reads DGGITQSPKYLFRKEGQNVTLSCEQNLNHDAMYWYRQDPGQGLRLIYYSQIVNDFQKGDIAEGYSVSREKKESFPLTVTSAQKNPTAFYLCASSPGQGEAQYFGPGTRLLVL.

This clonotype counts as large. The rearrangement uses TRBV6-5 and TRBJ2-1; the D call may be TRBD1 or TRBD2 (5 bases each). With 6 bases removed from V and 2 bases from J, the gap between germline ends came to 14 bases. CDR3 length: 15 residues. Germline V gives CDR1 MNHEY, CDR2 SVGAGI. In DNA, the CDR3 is TGTGCCAGCAGGGCCAGGGTGGAGGCCTACAATGAGCAGTTCTTC. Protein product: CASRARVEAYNEQFF.

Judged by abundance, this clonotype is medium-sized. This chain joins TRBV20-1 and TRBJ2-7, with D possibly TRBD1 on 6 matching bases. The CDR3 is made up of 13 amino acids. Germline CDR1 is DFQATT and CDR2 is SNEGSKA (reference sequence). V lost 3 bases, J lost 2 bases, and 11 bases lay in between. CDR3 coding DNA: TGCAGTGCTAGCCGGACAGCTCCCTACGAGCAGTACTTC. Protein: CSASRTAPYEQYF.

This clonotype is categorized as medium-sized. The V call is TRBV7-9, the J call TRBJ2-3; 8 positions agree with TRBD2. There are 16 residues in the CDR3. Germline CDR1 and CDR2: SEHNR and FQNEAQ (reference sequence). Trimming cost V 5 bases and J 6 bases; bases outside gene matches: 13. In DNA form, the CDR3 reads TGTGCCAGCAGCCCACCGGGACTAGGGACTGTCGATACGCAGTATTTT. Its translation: CASSPPGLGTVDTQYF.

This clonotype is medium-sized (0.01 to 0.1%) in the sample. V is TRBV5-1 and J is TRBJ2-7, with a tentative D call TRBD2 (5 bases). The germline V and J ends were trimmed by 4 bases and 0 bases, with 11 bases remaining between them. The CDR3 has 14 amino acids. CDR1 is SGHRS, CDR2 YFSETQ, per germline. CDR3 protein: CASSLATTSYEQYF. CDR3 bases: TGCGCCAGCAGCCTAGCCACCACCTCCTACGAGCAGTACTTC.

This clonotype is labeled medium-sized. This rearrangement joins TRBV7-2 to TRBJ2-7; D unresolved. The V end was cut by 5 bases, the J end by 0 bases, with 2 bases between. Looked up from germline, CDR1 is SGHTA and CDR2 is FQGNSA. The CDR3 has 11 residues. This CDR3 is CASSNSYEQYF. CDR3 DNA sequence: TGTGCCAGCAGCAACTCCTACGAGCAGTACTTC.

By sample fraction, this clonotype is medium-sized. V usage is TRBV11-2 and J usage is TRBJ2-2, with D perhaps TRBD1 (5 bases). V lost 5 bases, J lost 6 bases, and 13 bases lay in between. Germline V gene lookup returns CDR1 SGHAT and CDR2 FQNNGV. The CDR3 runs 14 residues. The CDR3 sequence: CASSPRRQSGELFF. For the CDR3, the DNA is TGTGCCAGCAGCCCCAGACGACAGTCCGGGGAGCTGTTTTTT.

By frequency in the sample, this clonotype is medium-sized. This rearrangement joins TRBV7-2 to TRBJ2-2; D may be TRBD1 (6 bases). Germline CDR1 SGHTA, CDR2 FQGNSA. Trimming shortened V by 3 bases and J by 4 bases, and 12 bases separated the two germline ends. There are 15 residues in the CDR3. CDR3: CASSFSGQSTGELFF. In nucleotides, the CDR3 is TGTGCCAGCAGCTTCTCCGGACAGAGCACCGGGGAGCTGTTTTTT.